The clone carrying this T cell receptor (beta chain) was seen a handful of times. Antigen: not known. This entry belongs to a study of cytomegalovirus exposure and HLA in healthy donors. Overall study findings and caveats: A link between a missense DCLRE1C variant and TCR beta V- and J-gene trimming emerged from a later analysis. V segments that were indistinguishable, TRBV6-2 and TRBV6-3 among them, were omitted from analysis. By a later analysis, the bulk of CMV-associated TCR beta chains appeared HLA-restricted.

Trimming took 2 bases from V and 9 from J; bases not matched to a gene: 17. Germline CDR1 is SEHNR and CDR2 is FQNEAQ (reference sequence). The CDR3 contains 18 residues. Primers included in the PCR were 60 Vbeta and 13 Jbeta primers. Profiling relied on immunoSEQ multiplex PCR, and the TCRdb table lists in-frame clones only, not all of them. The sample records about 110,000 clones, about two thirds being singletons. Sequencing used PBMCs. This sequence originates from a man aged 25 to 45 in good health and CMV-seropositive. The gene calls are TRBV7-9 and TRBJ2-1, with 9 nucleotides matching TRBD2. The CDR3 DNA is TGTGCCAGCAGCTTATTCGCGGGAGGGCCACGGTCGAGGACTGAGCAGTTCTTC. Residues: CASSLFAGGPRSRTEQFF.